This TCR beta chain was profiled in a study of technical replicates of blood from a few donors. The CDR3 length is 14 residues. V lost 5 bases and J lost 6, with 17 bases in between. Germline values: CDR1 SEHNR, CDR2 FQNEAQ (reference sequence). Assay used: immunoSEQ multiplex PCR; TCRdb lists only in-frame clones, some missing. In the table there are around 78,000 clones, over 85% of which are singletons. The V and J genes are TRBV7-9 and TRBJ2-7, with D uncertain. Input material: T cells isolated from PBMCs. The sequence was obtained from a human donor in good health. The CDR3 bases are TGTGCCAGCAGCCGAGAGACAACCCTGGGCGAGCAGTACTTC. Amino acid sequence: CASSRETTLGEQYF.